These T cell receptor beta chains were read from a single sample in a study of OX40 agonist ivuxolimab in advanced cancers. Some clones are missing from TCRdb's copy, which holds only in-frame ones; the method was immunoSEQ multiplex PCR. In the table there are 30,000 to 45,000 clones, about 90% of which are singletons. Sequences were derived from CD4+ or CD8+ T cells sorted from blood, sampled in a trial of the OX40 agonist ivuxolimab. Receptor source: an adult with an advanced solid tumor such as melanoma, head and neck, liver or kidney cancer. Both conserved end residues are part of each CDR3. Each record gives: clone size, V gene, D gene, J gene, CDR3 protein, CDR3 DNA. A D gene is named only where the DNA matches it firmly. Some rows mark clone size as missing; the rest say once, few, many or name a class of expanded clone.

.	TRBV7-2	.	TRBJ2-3	CASSSRRTSTDTQYF	TGTGCCAGCAGCTCCCGGCGGACTAGCACAGATACGCAGTATTTT
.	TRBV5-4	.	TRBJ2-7	CASSPESSYEQYF	TGTGCCAGCAGCCCGGAAAGCTCCTACGAGCAGTACTTC
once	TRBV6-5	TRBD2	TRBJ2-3	CASSTTSGGADTQYF	TGTGCCAGCAGTACAACTAGCGGGGGGGCAGATACGCAGTATTTT
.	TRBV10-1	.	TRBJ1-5	CASSVDGLQPQHF	TGCGCCAGCAGCGTGGACGGCCTTCAGCCCCAGCATTTT
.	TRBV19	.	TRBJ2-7	CASSISSAYEQYF	TGTGCCAGTAGTATAAGCTCAGCCTACGAGCAGTACTTC
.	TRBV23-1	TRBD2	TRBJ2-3	CASSHGTPTSGGGRFPDTQYF	TGCGCCAGCAGCCACGGAACCCCAACTAGCGGGGGGGGCCGATTCCCAGATACGCAGTATTTT
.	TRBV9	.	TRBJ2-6	CASSVSLEEPGANVLTF	TGTGCCAGCAGCGTCTCTCTGGAGGAACCCGGGGCCAACGTCCTGACTTTC
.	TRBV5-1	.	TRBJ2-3	CASSLEGGFTDTQYF	TGCGCCAGCAGCTTGGAAGGCGGATTCACAGATACGCAGTATTTT
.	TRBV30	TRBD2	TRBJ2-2	CAWDRLAGDTNTGELFF	TGTGCCTGGGATCGACTAGCGGGGGATACGAACACCGGGGAGCTGTTTTTT
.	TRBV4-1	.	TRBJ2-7	CASSQEGYPTYEQYF	TGCGCCAGCAGCCAAGAAGGGTACCCTACATACGAGCAGTACTTC
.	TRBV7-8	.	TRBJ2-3	CASSKLGGTDTQYF	TGTGCCAGCAGTAAACTGGGGGGCACAGATACGCAGTATTTT
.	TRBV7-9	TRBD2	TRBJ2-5	CASSATSGGLYLETQYF	TGTGCCAGCAGCGCGACTAGCGGGGGCCTGTATTTAGAGACCCAGTACTTC
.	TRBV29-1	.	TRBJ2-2	CSVAPRGRTGELFF	TGCAGCGTAGCCCCCAGGGGGAGGACCGGGGAGCTGTTTTTT
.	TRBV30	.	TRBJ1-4	CAWGWGRDVF	TGTGCCTGGGGATGGGGTCGGGATGTTTTT
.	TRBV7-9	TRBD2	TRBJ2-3	CASSLPREGRTDTQYF	TGTGCCAGCAGCTTACCCCGGGAGGGACGCACAGATACGCAGTATTTT
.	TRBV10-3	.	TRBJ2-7	CAIGSGDYEQYF	TGTGCCATCGGAAGCGGCGACTACGAGCAGTACTTC
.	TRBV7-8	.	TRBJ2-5	CASSPEDSAYQETQYF	TGTGCCAGCAGCCCAGAGGACAGCGCTTACCAAGAGACCCAGTACTTC
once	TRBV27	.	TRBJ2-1	CASSKRGAVGAYNEQFF	TGTGCCAGCAGCAAAAGGGGGGCAGTGGGCGCCTACAATGAGCAGTTCTTC
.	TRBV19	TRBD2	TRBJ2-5	CASSMVAGMETQYF	TGTGCCAGTAGTATGGTAGCGGGGATGGAGACCCAGTACTTC
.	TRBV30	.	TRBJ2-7	CAWRGPVAYEQYF	TGTGCCTGGAGAGGGCCGGTCGCCTACGAGCAGTACTTC
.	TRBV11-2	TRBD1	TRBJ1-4	CASSLDRQGREANEKLFF	TGTGCCAGCAGCTTAGACCGACAGGGGAGGGAGGCTAATGAAAAACTGTTTTTT
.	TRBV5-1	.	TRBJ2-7	CASSSDSLYYEQYF	TGCGCCAGCAGCTCGGACAGTTTATACTACGAGCAGTACTTC
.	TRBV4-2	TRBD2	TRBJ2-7	CASSQELAGGNYEQYF	TGTGCCAGCAGCCAAGAATTAGCGGGGGGAAACTACGAGCAGTACTTC
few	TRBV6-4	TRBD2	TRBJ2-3	CASSDSSSGGPDTQYF	TGTGCCAGCAGTGACTCGTCTAGCGGGGGCCCAGATACGCAGTATTTT
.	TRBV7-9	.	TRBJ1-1	CASTRGTEAFF	TGTGCCAGCACCCGGGGGACTGAAGCTTTCTTT
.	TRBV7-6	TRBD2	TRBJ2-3	CASSFPSGGRLGTDTQYF	TGTGCCAGCAGCTTCCCTAGCGGGGGGCGCTTGGGCACAGATACGCAGTATTTT
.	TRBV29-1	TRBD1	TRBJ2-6	CSVQTKDRTGANVLTF	TGCAGCGTTCAAACTAAGGACAGGACTGGGGCCAACGTCCTGACTTTC
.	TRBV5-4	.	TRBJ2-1	CASSSVYSGDYNEQFF	TGTGCCAGCAGCTCGGTATATAGCGGAGACTACAATGAGCAGTTCTTC
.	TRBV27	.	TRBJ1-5	CASTPSGRIRNQPQHF	TGTGCCAGCACTCCGTCGGGCAGGATCAGAAATCAGCCCCAGCATTTT
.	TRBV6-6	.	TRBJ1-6	CASFEGYNSPLHF	TGTGCCAGCTTCGAGGGTTATAATTCACCCCTCCACTTT
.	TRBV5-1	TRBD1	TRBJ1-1	CASSPDPFDREDTEAFF	TGCGCCAGCAGCCCCGATCCCTTTGACAGGGAAGACACTGAAGCTTTCTTT
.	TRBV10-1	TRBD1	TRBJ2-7	CARTRDRGHFLDEQYF	TGCGCCAGGACCCGGGACAGGGGGCATTTTTTGGACGAGCAGTACTTC
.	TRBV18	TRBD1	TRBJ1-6	CASSRYQGEGALHF	TGTGCCAGCTCACGGTACCAGGGGGAAGGCGCCCTCCACTTT
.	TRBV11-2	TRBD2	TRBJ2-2	CASSPGSGGRNTGELFF	TGTGCCAGCAGCCCCGGGAGCGGGGGCCGTAACACCGGGGAGCTGTTTTTT
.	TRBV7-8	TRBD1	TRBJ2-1	CASSAWDRVEVTITFSYNEQFF	TGTGCCAGCAGCGCCTGGGACAGGGTGGAAGTTACCATAACATTCTCCTACAATGAGCAGTTCTTC
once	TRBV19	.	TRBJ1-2	CASSMDPGGYGYTF	TGTGCCAGTAGTATGGATCCGGGGGGTTATGGCTACACCTTC
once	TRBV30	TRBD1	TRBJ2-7	CAWSRDRDYEQYF	TGTGCCTGGAGCCGGGACAGGGACTACGAGCAGTACTTC
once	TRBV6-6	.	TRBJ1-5	CASDGELGGQPQHF	TGTGCCAGCGATGGGGAGCTGGGCGGTCAGCCCCAGCATTTT
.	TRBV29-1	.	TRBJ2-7	CSVPRGGTYEQYF	TGCAGCGTCCCCCGCGGCGGGACCTACGAGCAGTACTTC
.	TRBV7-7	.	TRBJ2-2	CASSSVGDGELFF	TGTGCCAGCAGCTCGGTAGGCGACGGGGAGCTGTTTTTT
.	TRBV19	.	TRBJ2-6	CASSPTDLSGANVLTF	TGTGCCAGTAGTCCGACCGATCTCTCTGGGGCCAACGTCCTGACTTTC
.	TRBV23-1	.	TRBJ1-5	CASSQSAGFWHF	TGCGCCAGCAGTCAATCAGCGGGGTTCTGGCATTTT